A selection of T cell receptor beta chains follows, all from one sample in a study of T cell responses to AZD1222 COVID-19 vaccine. Here immunoSEQ multiplex PCR was the method, and the copy in TCRdb shows in-frame clones only, minus some. The sample lists around 200,000 clones, 80% to 95% seen once, with about 1% in the top ten. The source was peripheral blood, collected 28 days after the second dose of the MenACWY control vaccine. The source of these receptors is an adult who received the MenACWY meningococcal vaccine as a control. Each CDR3 is given with its conserved first and last residue.

v_gene | CDR3aa
TRBV6-2/TRBV6-3 | CASSYSWQIGELFF
TRBV12-5 | CASGLGQGFDEQFF
TRBV7-2 | CASSQFNQPQHF
TRBV2 | CASSVHFTEAFF
TRBV12-3/TRBV12-4 | CASSLRGHSEAFF
TRBV27 | CASTRTSGYYNEQFF
TRBV19 | CASSIIGQNTEAFF
TRBV6-1 | CASSEAGTGGEKLFF
TRBV19 | CASSIHPGRKIYGYTF
TRBV28 | CASVSGQGGNQPQHF
TRBV7-2 | CASRYTDTQYF
TRBV12-3/TRBV12-4 | CASMAGLAGELFF
TRBV28 | CASTIGGGRTEAFF
TRBV18 | CASSPLGSPSEAFF
TRBV30 | CAVAGTSLSYEQYF
TRBV10-3 | CAIRGTGAAEAFF
TRBV6-1 | CASSEASSHTGELFF
TRBV28 | CASSYRGHFNQPQHF
TRBV7-2 | CASSPGQENSPLHF
TRBV4-3 | CASSQVTGTHEQYF
TRBV19 | CASSRDRADYGYTF
TRBV6-5 | CASRGDSEQYF
TRBV29-1 | CSVGGQGSPGNTIYF
TRBV6-5 | CASSYSGRLGSGYTF
TRBV9 | CASSVATDGTIQRVKSTEAFF
TRBV3-1/TRBV3-2 | CASRSEGALNTEAFF
TRBV19 | CASSSGGTYEQYF